This is a list of T cell receptor beta chains from one sample in a study of T cell changes during pregnancy in multiple sclerosis. Assay used: immunoSEQ multiplex PCR; TCRdb lists only in-frame clones, some missing. The sample consists of around 50,000 clones, about 91% of them appearing once. The source material was peripheral blood, sampled after pregnancy. These receptors all stem from a female donor in good health, enrolled as a control in a pregnancy study. Each CDR3 is given with its conserved first and last residue. Fields, in order: clone size, D gene, J gene, V gene, CDR3 DNA, CDR3 protein. The D gene is left open where the match is weak. Rows give clone size only sometimes, using once, few, many, or a class for an expanded clone.

.,.,TRBJ1-1,TRBV28,TGTGCCAGCAGTTTGACCGGAGTCACTGAAGCTTTCTTT,CASSLTGVTEAFF
.,.,TRBJ2-7,TRBV4-1,TGCGCCAGCAGCCAAGAAGCAGGGTACTCCTACGAGCAGTACTTC,CASSQEAGYSYEQYF
once,.,TRBJ2-7,TRBV27,TGTGCCAGCAGCATTCCCACGGGTGGGGGCTTGGACCACTACGAGCAGTACTTC,CASSIPTGGGLDHYEQYF
.,TRBD1,TRBJ2-7,TRBV6-5,TGTGCCAGCAGTTACTCCTTAGGACAGGGTAACTACGAGCAGTACTTC,CASSYSLGQGNYEQYF
.,TRBD1,TRBJ1-3,TRBV9,TGTGCCAGCAGCCCCGGGACAGGGTTACACTTGAGCTCTGGAAACACCATATATTTT,CASSPGTGLHLSSGNTIYF
.,.,TRBJ2-1,TRBV6-1,TGTGCCAGCAGAAAAACAGGGATAGATTACAATGAGCAGTTCTTC,CASRKTGIDYNEQFF
.,TRBD1,TRBJ1-2,TRBV7-2,TGTGCCAGCAGCTCGACAGGGTTGGATGGCTACACCTTC,CASSSTGLDGYTF
.,TRBD2,TRBJ2-2,TRBV6-1,TGTGCCAGCAGTGAACGGGGGGACGGTGACACCGGGGAGCTGTTTTTT,CASSERGDGDTGELFF
.,.,TRBJ2-3,TRBV27,TGTGCCAGCAGTTTAATGCGAAGCACAGATACGCAGTATTTT,CASSLMRSTDTQYF
.,.,TRBJ2-5,TRBV10-2,TGCGCCAGCACCTTACTAGGGCCGCGTGAGACCCAGTACTTC,CASTLLGPRETQYF
.,.,TRBJ1-2,TRBV5-5,TGTGCCAGCTCCCTAGGAACCTATGGCTACACCTTC,CASSLGTYGYTF
.,.,TRBJ2-7,TRBV18,TGTGCCAGCTCACCCTCGACTCTCTCTGGTACCGAGCAGTACTTC,CASSPSTLSGTEQYF
.,TRBD1,TRBJ2-7,TRBV2,TGTGCCAGCAGGTCACAGGGGGCGGGATACGAGCAGTACTTC,CASRSQGAGYEQYF
.,.,TRBJ1-2,TRBV9,TGTGCCAGCAGCGCGTCCACAGGGATCTATGGCTACACCTTC,CASSASTGIYGYTF
once,.,TRBJ1-2,TRBV5-1,TGCGCCAGCAGCTTGGCCGGGATTTTAGATGGCTACACCTTC,CASSLAGILDGYTF
once,TRBD1,TRBJ1-1,TRBV4-1,TGCGCCAGCAGCCTCGGGACAGGGGTTACTGAAGCTTTCTTT,CASSLGTGVTEAFF
.,TRBD2,TRBJ2-3,TRBV6-1,TGTGCCAGCAGTAGCGGGGGGCGGGTCACAGATACGCAGTATTTT,CASSSGGRVTDTQYF
.,TRBD1,TRBJ1-1,TRBV6-5,TGTGCCAGCAGGACAGGGGTAGGCACTGAAGCTTTCTTT,CASRTGVGTEAFF
.,.,TRBJ1-5,TRBV2,TGTGCCAGCAGTGAACAGGGTGGCAATCAGCCCCAGCATTTT,CASSEQGGNQPQHF
.,TRBD1,TRBJ1-1,TRBV5-1,TGCGCCAGCAGCTCCCGGGACAGGCATGAAGCTTTCTTT,CASSSRDRHEAFF
.,TRBD1,TRBJ2-2,TRBV6-5,TGTGCCAGCAGTCAGGACAGGGGGCCCGGGGAGCTGTTTTTT,CASSQDRGPGELFF
.,.,TRBJ2-3,TRBV5-6,TGTGCCAGCAGCTTGTTTCGAGCGAGCACAGATACGCAGTATTTT,CASSLFRASTDTQYF
.,.,TRBJ1-5,TRBV27,TGTGCCAGCAGTTTTAAGACACCTCGCAATCAGCCCCAGCATTTT,CASSFKTPRNQPQHF
few,.,TRBJ1-2,TRBV6-1,TGTGCCAGCAGTGAACGGGGGTTGGGGCACTATGGCTACACCTTC,CASSERGLGHYGYTF
.,.,TRBJ1-1,TRBV6-1,TGTGCCAGCAGGTCCGCAGGGGATACTGAAGCTTTCTTT,CASRSAGDTEAFF
.,TRBD2,TRBJ2-7,TRBV7-2,TGTGCCAGCAGCTTGGGACTAGCGGGATTGGAGCAGTACTTC,CASSLGLAGLEQYF
.,.,TRBJ2-7,TRBV6-6,TGTGCCAGCAGTATCAGGGTAGACGAGCAGTACTTC,CASSIRVDEQYF
.,.,TRBJ2-1,TRBV4-1,TGCGCCAGCAGCCAAGATGTAGCGGCTAGCTCCTACAATGAGCAGTTCTTC,CASSQDVAASSYNEQFF
once,TRBD2,TRBJ2-7,TRBV10-3,TGTGCCACCGGGACTAGCGGAACCTACGAGCAGTACTTC,CATGTSGTYEQYF
.,.,TRBJ1-2,TRBV28,TGTGCCAGCAGTTTAGAGCCCTATGGCTACACCTTC,CASSLEPYGYTF
.,TRBD1,TRBJ2-2,TRBV2,TGTGCCAGCGACAGGGACAGCACCGGGGAGCTGTTTTTT,CASDRDSTGELFF
.,.,TRBJ1-2,TRBV28,TGTGCCAGCGACCGGGGGACTGCAGCGGGCTACACCTTC,CASDRGTAAGYTF
once,.,TRBJ1-4,TRBV18,TGTGCCAGCTCACCCTCTAGGGAGCCTACGAGGGAAAAACTGTTTTTT,CASSPSREPTREKLFF
.,TRBD1,TRBJ1-2,TRBV5-4,TGTGCCAGCAGCTTGACCGGACAGGATAGGGTTGGCTACACCTTC,CASSLTGQDRVGYTF
.,TRBD1,TRBJ2-7,TRBV7-2,TGTGCCAGCAGCTTAGCCGAAGAGGGGGCACGGGGCCCCTACGAGCAGTACTTC,CASSLAEEGARGPYEQYF
.,.,TRBJ1-5,TRBV4-1,TGCGCCAGCAGCCATTCTAACAGGGATAATCAGCCCCAGCATTTT,CASSHSNRDNQPQHF
.,TRBD1,TRBJ2-7,TRBV18,TGTGCCAGCTCACCGGGACAGGGGGTACCCTACGAGCAGTACTTC,CASSPGQGVPYEQYF
.,.,TRBJ1-2,TRBV9,TGTGCCAGCAGCGTAGAACCCGGTGTCTATGGCTACACCTTC,CASSVEPGVYGYTF
few,.,TRBJ1-6,TRBV18,TGTGCCAGCTCCACGGCGGGTGAGCGTTCACCCCTCCACTTT,CASSTAGERSPLHF
.,.,TRBJ1-6,TRBV5-6,TGTGCCAGCAGCTTGGACGGGACAAGAAATTCACCCCTCCACTTT,CASSLDGTRNSPLHF
.,TRBD2,TRBJ2-3,TRBV30,TGTGCCTGGAGTGTATTATATCCCGCTCTAGCGGGAGGTACCACAGATACGCAGTATTTT,CAWSVLYPALAGGTTDTQYF
.,.,TRBJ2-3,TRBV14,TGTGCCAGCAGCCAAGGGGGCAGGGGAAGCACAGATACGCAGTATTTT,CASSQGGRGSTDTQYF
.,TRBD2,TRBJ2-1,TRBV7-2,TGTGCCAGCAGCCCAGGGACTAGCGGGATCTATGAGCAGTTCTTC,CASSPGTSGIYEQFF
.,.,TRBJ1-1,TRBV7-6,TGTGCCAGCAGCTTAGCGGGGGGGAGTACTGAAGCTTTCTTT,CASSLAGGSTEAFF
once,.,TRBJ2-3,TRBV10-2,TGCGCCAGCAGTGAGTCAGGGGTGAGCACAGATACGCAGTATTTT,CASSESGVSTDTQYF
.,TRBD1,TRBJ1-4,TRBV29-1,TGCAGCGTCCGACAGGGGGCATCTCGAGAAAAACTGTTTTTT,CSVRQGASREKLFF
.,TRBD1,TRBJ1-2,TRBV7-2,TGTGCCAGCACCTTAACAGGGGCGGGAGGCTACACCTTC,CASTLTGAGGYTF
.,.,TRBJ1-2,TRBV28,TGTGCCAGCCGGGGGTCAGGGAATGGCTACACCTTC,CASRGSGNGYTF
once,.,TRBJ1-5,TRBV28,TGTGCCAGCAGTTTCGTGGGGGCGAGGTATAGCAATCAGCCCCAGCATTTT,CASSFVGARYSNQPQHF
.,.,TRBJ1-5,TRBV30,TGTGCCTGGACAGGAAGGAGCAATCAGCCCCAGCATTTT,CAWTGRSNQPQHF
.,TRBD1,TRBJ2-1,TRBV5-4,TGTGCCAGCAGTCTGGACAGGGGCTCCTACAATGAGCAGTTCTTC,CASSLDRGSYNEQFF
once,.,TRBJ1-5,TRBV28,TGTGCCAGCAGTCTGCACCAGGGGAAAGGAAATCAGCCCCAGCATTTT,CASSLHQGKGNQPQHF
once,TRBD2,TRBJ2-7,TRBV10-1,TGCGCCAGCAGTGAGTCGATTCGGGAGGGCTCCTACGAGCAGTACTTC,CASSESIREGSYEQYF
.,TRBD2,TRBJ2-3,TRBV5-1,TGCGCCAGCGAGGGACTAGCGGATGCCTTTTCTAGCACAGATACGCAGTATTTT,CASEGLADAFSSTDTQYF
.,.,TRBJ2-1,TRBV15,TGTGCCACCAGTACCGTTCGGCAGGGCAACAATGAGCAGTTCTTC,CATSTVRQGNNEQFF
.,.,TRBJ2-1,TRBV7-9,TGTGCCAGCAGCTTCGAATCGCTGTTTAGTGGGCAGTTCTTC,CASSFESLFSGQFF